This T cell receptor beta chain is drawn from a study of T-cell memory formation after mild COVID-19. TCRdb itself ran the 5' RACE reads through MiXCR, one entry per CDR3 protein. The sample yields almost 350,000 distinct CDR3 sequences, around a fifth seen once. Germline V gene sequence: CDR1 SGDLS, CDR2 YYNGEE. This CDR3 spans 17 amino acids. The V segment lost 0 bases and the J segment 8 bases; nucleotides outside the gene matches: 10. This clonotype has just a few counts. Its target is unknown. Study observations and caveats: Cross-reactive memory appears to have joined, as suggested by some responding clones showing up in pre-infection memory. CD4+ contracting clones were mainly CM and EM; CD8+ ones, EMRA.

This receptor was obtained from a man aged 18 to 30 who had mild COVID-19 (a few samples of this study predate the infection). Cell type and time point are not known. Source material: PBMCs or a T cell subset sorted from them (not recorded which). The V and J genes are TRBV9 and TRBJ2-1, with 11 bases that match TRBD2. The CDR3 here is CASSVGLAGGSVDEQFF. DNA of the CDR3: TGTGCCAGCAGCGTAGGATTAGCGGGGGGGTCGGTGGATGAGCAGTTCTTC.